This record covers a single T cell receptor (beta chain). Its antigen remains unknown. These data originate in a study of T-cell memory formation after mild COVID-19. TCRdb fed the 5' RACE reads into MiXCR, producing one record per CDR3 protein. Among about 160,000 distinct CDR3 sequences listed, roughly 31% were seen once. General study results and limits: Mostly located in CM and EM were contracting CD4+ clones, with contracting CD8+ clones located in EMRA.

CDR1 is SQVTM and CDR2 is ANQGSEA in the germline V gene. The trim removed 3 bases at V and 4 bases at J, leaving 9 bases unmatched. The CDR3 length is 16 residues. J is TRBJ2-5 and V is TRBV29-1; 12 bases agree with TRBD2. This TCR was recovered from an adult woman who had mild COVID-19 (a few samples of this study predate the infection). Cell type and time point are not known. What was sequenced was PBMCs or a T cell subset sorted from them (not recorded which). CDR3 sequence (DNA): TGCAGCGTTGATACCCGACTAGCGGGAGTGGGAGAGACCCAGTACTTC. It encodes CSVDTRLAGVGETQYF.